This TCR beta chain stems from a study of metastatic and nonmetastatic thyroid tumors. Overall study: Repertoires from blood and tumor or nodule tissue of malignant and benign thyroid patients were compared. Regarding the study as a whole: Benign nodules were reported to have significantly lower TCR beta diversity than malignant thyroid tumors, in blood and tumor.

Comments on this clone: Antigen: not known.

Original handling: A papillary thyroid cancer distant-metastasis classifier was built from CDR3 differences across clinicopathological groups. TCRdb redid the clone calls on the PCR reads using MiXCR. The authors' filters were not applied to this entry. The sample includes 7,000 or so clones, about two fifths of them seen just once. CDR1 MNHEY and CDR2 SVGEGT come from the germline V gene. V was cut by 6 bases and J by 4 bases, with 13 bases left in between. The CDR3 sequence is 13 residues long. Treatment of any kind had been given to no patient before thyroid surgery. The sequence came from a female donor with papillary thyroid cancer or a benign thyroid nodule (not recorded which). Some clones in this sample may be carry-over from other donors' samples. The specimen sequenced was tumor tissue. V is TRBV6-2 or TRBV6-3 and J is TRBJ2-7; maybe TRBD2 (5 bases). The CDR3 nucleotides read TGTGCCAGCAGCCAGGACTTGTGGTACGAGCAGTACTTC. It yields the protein CASSQDLWYEQYF.